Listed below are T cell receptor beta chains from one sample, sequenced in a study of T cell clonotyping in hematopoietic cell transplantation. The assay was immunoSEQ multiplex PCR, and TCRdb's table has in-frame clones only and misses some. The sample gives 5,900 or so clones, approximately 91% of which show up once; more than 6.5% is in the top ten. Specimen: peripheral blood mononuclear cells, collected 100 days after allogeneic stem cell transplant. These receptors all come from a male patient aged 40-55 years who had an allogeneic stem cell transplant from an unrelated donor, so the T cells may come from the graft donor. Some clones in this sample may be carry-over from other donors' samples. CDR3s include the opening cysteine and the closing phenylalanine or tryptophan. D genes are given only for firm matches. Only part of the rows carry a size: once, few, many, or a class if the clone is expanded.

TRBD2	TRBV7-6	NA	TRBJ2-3	TGTGCCAGCAGCCCTGGGGGGGGATGGCAGTATTTT	CASSPGGGWQYF
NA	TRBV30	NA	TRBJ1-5	TGTGCCTGGAATAAGGGGGGCCCCGGGCAGCCCCAGCATTTT	CAWNKGGPGQPQHF
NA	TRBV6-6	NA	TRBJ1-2	TGTGCCAGCAGTTACACCGGGACCTACTATGGCTACACCTTC	CASSYTGTYYGYTF
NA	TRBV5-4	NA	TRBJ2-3	TGTGCCAGCAGCTTGCCAGGAGGTTCCACAGATACGCAGTATTTT	CASSLPGGSTDTQYF
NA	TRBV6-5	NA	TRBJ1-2	TGTGCCATCCAGGGACTGTATGGCTACACCTTC	CAIQGLYGYTF
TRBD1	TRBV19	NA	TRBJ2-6	TGTGCCAGTAGTACTGACCAGGGGGCGCTTGGGGCCAACGTCCTGACTTTC	CASSTDQGALGANVLTF
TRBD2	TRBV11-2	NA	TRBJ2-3	TGTGCCAGCAGCCCGCTCGCAGCGGGGGGAAGTTTTACAGATACGCAGTATTTT	CASSPLAAGGSFTDTQYF
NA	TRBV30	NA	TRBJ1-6	TGTGCCTTAATGGGGTCATATAATTCACCCCTCCACTTT	CALMGSYNSPLHF
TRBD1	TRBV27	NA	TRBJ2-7	TGTGCCAGCAGTCCATCCGGACAGGGGGCGCAGGGAGAGCAGTACTTC	CASSPSGQGAQGEQYF
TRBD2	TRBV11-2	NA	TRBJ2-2	TGTGCCAGCAGCTGGGGGAGCGGGGGGGCGGCCTTCGGGGAGCTGTTTTTT	CASSWGSGGAAFGELFF
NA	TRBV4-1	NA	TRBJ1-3	TGCGCCAGCAGCCAAGTAGAGGCTGGAAACACCATATATTTT	CASSQVEAGNTIYF
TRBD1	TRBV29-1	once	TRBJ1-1	TGCAGCGTTCACAGGGGGGCCACTGAAGCTTTCTTT	CSVHRGATEAFF
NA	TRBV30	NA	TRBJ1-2	TGTGCCTGGAGTGTCCGGTGGACAGTAAACTATGGCTACACCTTC	CAWSVRWTVNYGYTF
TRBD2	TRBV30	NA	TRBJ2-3	TGTGCCTGGTGGGCGGGGGGCACAGATACGCAGTATTTT	CAWWAGGTDTQYF
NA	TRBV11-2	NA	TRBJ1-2	TGTGCCAGCAGCTTAGACCGTAACAGCTACACCTTC	CASSLDRNSYTF
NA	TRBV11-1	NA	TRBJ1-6	TGTGCCAGCAGCTCAAATACAGGAGTATGGGATTCACCCCTCCACTTT	CASSSNTGVWDSPLHF
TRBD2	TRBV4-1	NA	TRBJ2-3	TGCGCCAGCAGCCAAGTTTTGCGGGGGGGCACAGATACGCAGTATTTT	CASSQVLRGGTDTQYF
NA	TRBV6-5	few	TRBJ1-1	TGTGCCAGCAGGGGACAGAACACTGAAGCTTTCTTT	CASRGQNTEAFF
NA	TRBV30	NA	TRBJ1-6	TGTGCCTGGACCCCCGGAGGGGTGGGGACCTATAATTCACCCCTCCACTTT	CAWTPGGVGTYNSPLHF
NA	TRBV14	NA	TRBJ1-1	TGTGCCAGCAGCCAAGTCGGGACAAGCAACACTGAAGCTTTCTTT	CASSQVGTSNTEAFF
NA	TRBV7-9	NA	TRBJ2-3	TGTGCCAGCAGCTTAACAGATACGCAGTATTTT	CASSLTDTQYF
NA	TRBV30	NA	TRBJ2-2	TGTGCCTGGGGGTTCAACAGGGTTCGCACCGGGGAGCTGTTTTTT	CAWGFNRVRTGELFF
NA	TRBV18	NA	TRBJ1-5	TGTGCCAGCTCACCGGACGCACAGGCCAGCAATCAGCCCCAGCATTTT	CASSPDAQASNQPQHF
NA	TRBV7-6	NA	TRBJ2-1	TGTGCCAGCAGCTTAGGTAATGAGCAGTTCTTC	CASSLGNEQFF
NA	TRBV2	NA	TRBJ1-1	TGTGCCAGCAGTGACCTGGGGCCGAACACTGAAGCTTTCTTT	CASSDLGPNTEAFF
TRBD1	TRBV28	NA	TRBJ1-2	TGTGCCAGCAGTCCCGGGACAGTACGAGGCTACACCTTC	CASSPGTVRGYTF
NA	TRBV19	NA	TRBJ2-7	TGTGCCAGTAGTGATGCACGCAAGCAGTACTTC	CASSDARKQYF
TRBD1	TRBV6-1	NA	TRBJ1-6	TGTGCCAGCAGTGAACTTCCGGGACAGGGCCCGTCACCCCTCCACTTT	CASSELPGQGPSPLHF
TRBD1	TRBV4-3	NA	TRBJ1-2	TGCGCCAGCAGCCCCAAAGGGGGCAGGGCGGGAGGCTACACCTTC	CASSPKGGRAGGYTF
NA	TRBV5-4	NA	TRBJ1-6	TGTGCCAGCAGCTTGGTAGGGAGCGATAATTCACCCCTCCACTTT	CASSLVGSDNSPLHF
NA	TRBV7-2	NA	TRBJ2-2	TGTGCCAGCAGCCGGGACGCGAGGGGTACCGGGGAGCTGTTTTTT	CASSRDARGTGELFF
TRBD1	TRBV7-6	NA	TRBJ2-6	TGTGCCAGCAGCTTAAGTAGCCCCACAGGGGTGGTAGGTGGGGCCAACGTCCTGACTTTC	CASSLSSPTGVVGGANVLTF
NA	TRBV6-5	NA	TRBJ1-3	TGTGCCAGCAGTTACTCAACAGGCACTGGAAACACCATATATTTT	CASSYSTGTGNTIYF
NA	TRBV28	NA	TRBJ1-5	TGTGCCAGCAGTTCCATTGAGGGCAATCAGCCCCAGCATTTT	CASSSIEGNQPQHF
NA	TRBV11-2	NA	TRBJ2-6	TGTGCCAGCAGCTTAGATCTCGGGGGGGCCAACGTCCTGACTTTC	CASSLDLGGANVLTF
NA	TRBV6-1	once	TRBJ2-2	TGTGCCACCCACTTCCTGGGGAGTACCGGGGAGCTGTTTTTT	CATHFLGSTGELFF
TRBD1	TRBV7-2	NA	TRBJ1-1	TGTGCCAGCAGCTCTGGGACAGCCCTTATGAACACTGAAGCTTTCTTT	CASSSGTALMNTEAFF
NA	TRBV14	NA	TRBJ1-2	TGTGCCAGCAGTAGGGGGGATGGCTACACCTTC	CASSRGDGYTF
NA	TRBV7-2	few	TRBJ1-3	TGTGCCAGCAGCTTAGACAGGGCGTCTGGAAACACCATATATTTT	CASSLDRASGNTIYF
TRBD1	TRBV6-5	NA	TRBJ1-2	TGTGCCAGCAGTTACGGGGATGACAGGGATGGCTACACCTTC	CASSYGDDRDGYTF
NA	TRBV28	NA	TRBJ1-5	TGTGCCAGCAGCGTTATCCAGGGTAGCAATCAGCCCCAGCATTTT	CASSVIQGSNQPQHF
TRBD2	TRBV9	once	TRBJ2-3	TGTGCCAGCAGCGTACTAGCGGGGACCACAGATACGCAGTATTTT	CASSVLAGTTDTQYF
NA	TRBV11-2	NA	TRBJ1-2	TGTGCCAGCAGCTTAGATTTGTTGGCAGAACTTTCCTATGGCTACACCTTC	CASSLDLLAELSYGYTF